This TCR beta chain is drawn from a study of shared clonotypes between healthy human individuals. The CDR3 is 12 residues long. In germline, CDR1 is LGHNA, CDR2 YSLEER. Trimming stripped 0 bases from V and 13 bases from J, with 10 bases between. Assay: immunoSEQ multiplex PCR; the TCRdb copy retains only in-frame clones and omits some. The table records approximately 810,000 clones, about 92% of them present only once. CD45RO-negative, CCR7-positively selected cells formed the naive CD8 fraction, excluding terminally differentiated effector memory CD45RA+ cells. Source material: naive CD8+ T cells sorted from blood. This clonotype originated in a man aged 25-40 years in good health. This sequence joins TRBV4-3 and TRBJ2-1; D gene uncertain. CDR3 DNA: TGCGCCAGCAGCCAAGAACCTCGTGAACAGTTCTTC. Translated, it gives CASSQEPREQFF.